What follows are 15 T cell receptor beta chains derived from one specimen sequenced in a study of blood T cell repertoires in COVID-19. Clones were sequenced by immunoSEQ multiplex PCR, and TCRdb holds only the in-frame ones, with some missing. The sample consists of under 300,000 clones, 92% of them appearing once. Source material: peripheral blood. Source of these receptors: a young man with COVID-19, enrolled during active disease.

This chain connects TRBV9 to TRBJ2-1, with 8 nucleotides matching TRBD1. V lost 4 bases and J lost 8; bases outside the gene matches: 14. This CDR3 spans 16 amino acids. Germline V gene sequence: CDR1 SGDLS, CDR2 YYNGEE. The CDR3 sequence is CASSKRTGWQGDEQFF. The CDR3 DNA is TGTGCCAGCAGCAAACGGACAGGGTGGCAGGGAGATGAGCAGTTCTTC. Complete variable domain (other parts from reference TRBV9 and TRBJ2-1): DSGVTQTPKHLITATGQRVTLRCSPRSGDLSVYWYQQSLDQGLQFLIQYYNGEERAKGNILERFSAQQFPDLHSELNLSSLELGDSALYFCASSKRTGWQGDEQFFGPGTRLTVL.

The chain combines TRBV18 with TRBJ2-2; the D gene is possibly TRBD1 (6 bases). Germline-derived CDR1 and CDR2 are KGHSH and LQKENI. V shed 6 bases and J shed 0 bases, with 14 bases lying between them. The CDR3 length is 16 residues. CDR3 sequence reads: CASSELGTTNTGELFF. Here the CDR3 DNA reads TGTGCCAGCTCCGAATTGGGGACAACGAACACCGGGGAGCTGTTTTTT.

DNA for the CDR3: TGTGCCAGTAGTATGGGACAGACTAACAATCAGCCCCAGCATTTT. It specifies CASSMGQTNNQPQHF. The rearrangement joins TRBV19 to TRBJ1-5; TRBD1 agrees at 7 bases. The CDR3 is made up of 15 amino acids. The germline gives CDR1 LNHDA, CDR2 SQIVND (reference sequence). V lost 3 bases and J lost 3; bases outside the gene matches: 5.

The chain links TRBV30 to TRBJ2-5; perhaps TRBD1 as D (5 bases). Germline V CDR1 and CDR2: GTSNPN, SVGIG (reference sequence). V was trimmed by 4 bases and J by 4 bases, leaving 16 bases between them. This CDR3 has 14 residues. CDR3: CAWTQGYRGETQYF. CDR3 DNA: TGTGCCTGGACCCAGGGCTATAGGGGAGAGACCCAGTACTTC.

The gene calls are TRBV2 and TRBJ1-5; no clear D. V was pared by 6 bases and J by 5 bases, with 8 bases between. Germline CDR1 and CDR2: SNHLY and FYNNEI. This CDR3 spans 12 amino acids. The CDR3 loop reads CASRRADQPQHF. The DNA of the CDR3 is TGTGCCAGCAGGAGGGCAGATCAGCCCCAGCATTTT.

The V and J genes are TRBV14 and TRBJ2-2; 8 bases map to TRBD1. Germline V lookup: CDR1 SGHDN, CDR2 FVKESK. J lost 0 bases, V lost 0 bases, and 6 bases had no gene match. This CDR3 is built from 18 residues. The CDR3 sequence is CASSQEFRTGTNTGELFF. The CDR3 bases are TGTGCCAGCAGCCAAGAGTTTCGGACAGGGACGAACACCGGGGAGCTGTTTTTT.

The chain uses TRBV19 and TRBJ2-1; 11 bases map to TRBD1. With 5 bases clipped from V and 4 bases from J, the junction kept 10 bases outside the gene matches. Germline CDR1 is LNHDA and CDR2 is SQIVND (reference sequence). This CDR3 has 17 residues. The CDR3 protein is CASSPLGQGVGYNEQFF. The CDR3 DNA is TGTGCCAGTAGTCCGCTGGGACAGGGGGTTGGGTACAATGAGCAGTTCTTC.

V gene TRBV19 combines with J gene TRBJ1-2; a possible D gene is TRBD1 (5 bases). Trimming removed 5 bases from V and 2 bases from J, with 21 bases in between. CDR1 and CDR2 from the germline V gene are LNHDA and SQIVND (reference sequence). The CDR3 runs 17 residues. The CDR3 DNA reads as TGTGCCAGTAGTCGGTTCAGGGCGTCGCAGTACAACTATGGCTACACCTTC. This sequence encodes CASSRFRASQYNYGYTF.

V and J are TRBV2 and TRBJ2-3, with D perhaps matching TRBD2 (7 bases). The length of the CDR3 is 16 residues. Germline V gives CDR1 SNHLY, CDR2 FYNNEI. V gave up 3 bases and J gave up 2 bases, with 15 bases separating them. CDR3 coding DNA: TGTGCCAGCAGTGAGGAGGGGGGGTTCCTCACAGATACGCAGTATTTT. It is translated as CASSEEGGFLTDTQYF.

This chain uses TRBV6-5 with TRBJ1-2; TRBD1 might be the D (5 bases). Germline V lookup: CDR1 MNHEY, CDR2 SVGAGI. The V and J ends lost 4 bases and 6 bases respectively, with 15 bases between them. This CDR3 has 14 amino acids. As DNA, the CDR3 is TGTGCCAGCAGTTCTTGGTTGGCAGGGCATGGCTACACCTTC. Translating gives CASSSWLAGHGYTF.

This chain connects TRBV20-1 to TRBJ2-7, with a tentative D call TRBD2 (7 bases). CDR3 length: 11 amino acids. Per the germline V gene, CDR1 is DFQATT and CDR2 is SNEGSKA (reference sequence). The CDR3, as DNA: TGCAGGGCCCTGGGGGGGCTCGAGCAGTACTTC. Protein product: CRALGGLEQYF.

This clone was counted once. This sequence joins TRBV18 and TRBJ1-3, with a tentative D call TRBD1 (5 bases). CDR3 size: 14 residues. The V and J ends lost 5 bases and 0 bases respectively, with 8 bases between them. Germline values: CDR1 KGHSH, CDR2 LQKENI. CDR3 nucleotide sequence: TGTGCCAGCTCATTGGACACCTCTGGAAACACCATATATTTT. Protein product: CASSLDTSGNTIYF.

This chain uses TRBV19 with TRBJ1-4; 7 bases fit TRBD1. The CDR3 runs to 18 residues. The junction had 13 bases not matched to a gene; V was cut back by 5 bases and J by 1 base. Germline V lookup: CDR1 LNHDA, CDR2 SQIVND (reference sequence). CDR3 DNA sequence: TGTGCCAGTAGTCCACAGGGGATTGCCACCGGAACTAATGAAAAACTGTTTTTT. Translating it yields CASSPQGIATGTNEKLFF.

This chain uses TRBV7-9 with TRBJ2-1, with D perhaps matching TRBD2 (5 bases). CDR3 length equals 15 residues. V lost 3 bases and J 4 bases, leaving 13 bases between the germline ends. Per germline, CDR1 SEHNR and CDR2 FQNEAQ (reference sequence). In nucleotides, the CDR3 is TGTGCCAGCAGCTTCGGGCGGGTGGGGTACAATGAGCAGTTCTTC. Translating gives CASSFGRVGYNEQFF.

This chain joins TRBV5-1 and TRBJ1-5; 9 nucleotides line up with TRBD1. V shed 3 bases, J shed 9 bases, and the junction held 7 bases outside the gene matches. The CDR3 extends over 14 amino acids. Per the germline V gene, CDR1 is SGHRS and CDR2 is YFSETQ. This chain's CDR3 is CASSSRDREMPQHF. In DNA form, the CDR3 reads TGCGCCAGCAGCTCCCGGGACAGGGAGATGCCCCAGCATTTT.